Below, 20 T cell receptor beta chains from the same sample are listed, as sequenced in a study of cytomegalovirus exposure and HLA in healthy donors. The PCR had 60 Vbeta and 13 Jbeta primers. TCRdb's copy holds only in-frame clones and misses some; the assay was immunoSEQ multiplex PCR. The sample has 52,000 or so clones, 75% to 80% seen once; the top ten hold 2.5% to 3%. Sequenced material: PBMCs. The receptors were gathered from a woman aged 40 to 50 in good health and CMV-seropositive.

J is TRBJ1-2 and V is TRBV29-1, with TRBD1 matching over 8 bases. Germline V gene lookup returns CDR1 SQVTM and CDR2 ANQGSEA. The V gene end was trimmed by 3 bases and the J gene end by 7 bases; junction bases not matched to a gene: 7. The CDR3 is 13 residues long. CDR3 sequence: CSVDPTGGFGYTF. The CDR3 DNA sequence: TGCAGCGTTGACCCCACAGGGGGTTTTGGCTACACCTTC.

The chain joins TRBV14 to TRBJ1-2; TRBD1 agrees at 9 bases. Germline lookup yields CDR1 SGHDN and CDR2 FVKESK. This CDR3 has 17 amino acids. V lost 0 bases and J lost 7; bases outside the gene matches: 12. CDR3 protein: CASSQDFPGQGGGGYTF. The CDR3 DNA sequence: TGTGCCAGCAGCCAAGATTTCCCGGGACAGGGAGGAGGTGGCTACACCTTC.

The chain is built from TRBV7-9 and TRBJ2-1; a weak D match, TRBD2 (5 bases). Between the trimmed V and J ends, which lost 5 bases and 9 bases, there was a span of 14 bases. CDR3 length: 13 residues. Germline V lookup: CDR1 SEHNR, CDR2 FQNEAQ (reference sequence). In DNA, the CDR3 is TGTGCCAGCAGCCCGCTGGGAGTGAGTGAGCAGTTCTTC. This gives the protein CASSPLGVSEQFF.

This clone was counted once. The V and J genes are TRBV2 and TRBJ1-2, with D perhaps matching TRBD1 (5 bases). CDR1 SNHLY and CDR2 FYNNEI come from the germline V gene. This CDR3 has 13 amino acids. Between the trimmed V and J ends, which lost 5 bases and 4 bases, there was a span of 11 bases. CDR3 coding DNA: TGTGCCAGCAGTCCTCAGGGAATCTATGGCTACACCTTC. It encodes CASSPQGIYGYTF.

The genes are TRBV7-2 and TRBJ2-7; TRBD2 agrees at 7 bases. With 5 bases clipped from V and 0 bases from J, the junction kept 7 bases outside the gene matches. The CDR3 is 15 amino acids. Germline V gene data show CDR1 as SGHTA and CDR2 as FQGNSA. The CDR3: CASSLEAGSSYEQYF. CDR3 sequence (DNA): TGTGCCAGCAGCCTCGAAGCGGGGAGCTCCTACGAGCAGTACTTC.

The gene calls are TRBV30 and TRBJ1-2; the D gene is possibly TRBD1 (6 bases). The CDR3 is 13 residues long. Trimming cost V 8 bases and J 1 base, with 14 bases left between them. Germline loops: CDR1 GTSNPN, CDR2 SVGIG (reference sequence). CDR3 DNA sequence: TGTGCCGGGGGCGGGAGAAGTAACTATGGCTACACCTTC. Translated: CAGGGRSNYGYTF.

V and J are TRBV7-2 and TRBJ2-2; D remains ambiguous. The CDR3 loop spans 13 amino acids. V was trimmed by 1 base and J by 5 bases, leaving 5 bases between them. CDR1 and CDR2 (germline): SGHTA, FQGNSA. The CDR3 DNA reads TGTGCCAGCAGCTTAGTACGGACCGGGGAGCTGTTTTTT. Its translation: CASSLVRTGELFF.

The rearrangement uses TRBV11-1 and TRBJ2-1; maybe TRBD1 (6 bases). The germline V gene encodes CDR1 SGHAT and CDR2 FQDESV (reference sequence). The CDR3 runs 15 residues. V was shortened by 1 base and J by 4 bases, with 11 bases between the two germline ends. The CDR3 sequence: CASSLEGQFYNEQFF. The CDR3 DNA is TGTGCCAGCAGCTTAGAAGGACAGTTTTACAATGAGCAGTTCTTC.

This rearrangement joins TRBV7-8 to TRBJ1-2, with a possible D match to TRBD1 (6 bases). Germline lookup yields CDR1 SGHVS and CDR2 FQNEAQ. The CDR3 sequence is 15 residues long. The V and J ends lost 1 base and 4 bases respectively, with 13 bases between them. The CDR3 region has the DNA TGTGCCAGCAGCTTAGTGACGACAGGAGTCTATGGCTACACCTTC. Translated, it gives CASSLVTTGVYGYTF.

V and J are TRBV5-6 and TRBJ2-7; TRBD1 matches at 11 bases. The germline V gene encodes CDR1 SGHDT and CDR2 YYEEEE. This CDR3 comprises 15 residues. Trimming took 1 base from V and 5 from J; bases not matched to a gene: 5. The DNA for the CDR3 is TGTGCCAGCAGCTTGAAGCGGACAGGGGGCCACGAGCAGTACTTC. This translates into CASSLKRTGGHEQYF.

The DNA of the CDR3 is TGCGCCAGCAGCCGACAGCAGGGGCTTAATGAAAAACTGTTTTTT. Protein: CASSRQQGLNEKLFF. V usage is TRBV4-3 and J usage is TRBJ1-4; tentative D call: TRBD1 (6 bases). Germline values: CDR1 LGHNA, CDR2 YSLEER. Between the trimmed V and J ends, which lost 4 bases and 4 bases, there was a span of 13 bases. CDR3 size: 15 residues.

The V call is TRBV9, the J call TRBJ1-5; perhaps TRBD1 as D (5 bases). The CDR3 runs 20 residues. From germline, CDR1 is SGDLS and CDR2 YYNGEE. The V end was cut by 4 bases, the J end by 0 bases, with 26 bases between. The CDR3, as DNA: TGTGCCAGCAGCATAGGCAGGGATTGGGGTCCTTTCTATAGCAATCAGCCCCAGCATTTT. Amino acids: CASSIGRDWGPFYSNQPQHF.

The V and J genes are TRBV4-3 and TRBJ1-3, with 10 bases aligning to TRBD1. Germline-derived CDR1 and CDR2 are LGHNA and YSLEER. V dropped 1 base and J dropped 3; count of bases not matched to a gene: 9. This CDR3 spans 18 amino acids. The CDR3 sequence is CASSQGAGQGIGGNTIYF. DNA for the CDR3: TGCGCCAGCAGCCAAGGGGCGGGACAGGGGATAGGTGGAAACACCATATATTTT.

The CDR3 nucleotides read TGTGCCAGCACCCAAGACAGGTCCTCCTACAATGAGCAGTTCTTC. It is translated as CASTQDRSSYNEQFF. This rearrangement joins TRBV6-1 to TRBJ2-1; D is possibly TRBD1 (6 bases). Trimming left V 7 bases short and J 0 bases short, with 13 bases between. Germline V gene data show CDR1 as MNHNS and CDR2 as SASEGT. The CDR3 has 15 residues.

V is TRBV7-2 and J is TRBJ2-3; 7 positions agree with TRBD2. CDR3 length equals 16 residues. Germline V gene data show CDR1 as SGHTA and CDR2 as FQGNSA. V was clipped by 1 base and J by 11 bases; unmatched bases: 15. The CDR3 here is CASSLGSGGRMGGQYF. CDR3 nucleotide sequence: TGTGCCAGCAGCTTAGGGTCGGGGGGACGGATGGGTGGGCAGTATTTT.

The V gene is TRBV27, the J gene TRBJ1-6; 7 nucleotides line up with TRBD1. V trimming: 5 bases; J trimming: 6 bases; junction bases outside the gene matches: 7. Per germline, CDR1 MNHEY and CDR2 SMNVEV (reference sequence). This CDR3 has 15 residues. The CDR3 region is CASSIGQAPNSPLHF. In nucleotides, the CDR3 is TGTGCCAGCAGTATCGGACAGGCCCCTAATTCACCCCTCCACTTT.

This chain joins TRBV15 and TRBJ1-2, with 9 bases that match TRBD1. The CDR3 is 15 residues long. J gave up 4 bases and V 1 base, and 4 bases lay outside the gene matches. The germline V gene encodes CDR1 LNHNV and CDR2 YYDKDF (reference sequence). The DNA of the CDR3 is TGTGCCACCAGCAGAGGTAGGACAGGGGCCTATGGCTACACCTTC. Translation gives CATSRGRTGAYGYTF.

The chain combines TRBV15 with TRBJ2-6; D is possibly TRBD1 (6 bases). Trimming removed 3 bases at V and 3 bases at J, with 12 bases between. CDR3 length: 16 amino acids. Looked up from germline, CDR1 is LNHNV and CDR2 is YYDKDF (reference sequence). The CDR3 loop reads CATSRGAGFGANVLTF. For the CDR3, the DNA is TGTGCCACCAGCAGGGGGGCGGGTTTTGGGGCCAACGTCCTGACTTTC.

The V gene is TRBV27, the J gene TRBJ1-2; perhaps TRBD1 as D (6 bases). Per germline, CDR1 MNHEY and CDR2 SMNVEV (reference sequence). CDR3 length: 14 residues. Trimming took 9 bases from V and 3 from J, leaving 17 bases between them. The CDR3 spells CASASGGGYYGYTF. For the CDR3, the DNA is TGTGCCAGTGCTTCGGGGGGGGGCTACTATGGCTACACCTTC.

This chain joins TRBV19 and TRBJ2-5; 7 bases match TRBD2. In germline, CDR1 is LNHDA, CDR2 SQIVND (reference sequence). The V and J ends lost 4 bases and 4 bases, in that order; junction bases with no gene match: 0. There are 12 residues in the CDR3. The chain's CDR3 is CASSSGGETQYF. The DNA of the CDR3 is TGTGCCAGTAGTAGCGGGGGAGAGACCCAGTACTTC. Full variable domain (missing parts from reference TRBV19 and TRBJ2-5): DGGITQSPKYLFRKEGQNVTLSCEQNLNHDAMYWYRQDPGQGLRLIYYSQIVNDFQKGDIAEGYSVSREKKESFPLTVTSAQKNPTAFYLCASSSGGETQYFGPGTRLLVL.